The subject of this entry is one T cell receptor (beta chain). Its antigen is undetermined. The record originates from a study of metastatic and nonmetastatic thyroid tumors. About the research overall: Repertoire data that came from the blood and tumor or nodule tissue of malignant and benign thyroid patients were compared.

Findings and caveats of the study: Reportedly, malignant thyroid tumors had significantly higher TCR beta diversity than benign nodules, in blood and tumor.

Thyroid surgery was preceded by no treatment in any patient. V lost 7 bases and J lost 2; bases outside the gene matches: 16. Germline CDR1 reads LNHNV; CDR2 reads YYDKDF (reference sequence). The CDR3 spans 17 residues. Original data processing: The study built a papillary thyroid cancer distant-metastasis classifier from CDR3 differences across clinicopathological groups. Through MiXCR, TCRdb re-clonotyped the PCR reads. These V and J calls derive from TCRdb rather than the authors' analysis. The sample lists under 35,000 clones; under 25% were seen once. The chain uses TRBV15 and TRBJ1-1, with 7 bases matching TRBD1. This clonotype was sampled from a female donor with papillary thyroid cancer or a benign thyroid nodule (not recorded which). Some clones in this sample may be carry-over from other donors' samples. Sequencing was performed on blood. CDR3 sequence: CATNPWIPGQINTEAFF. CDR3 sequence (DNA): TGTGCCACCAACCCTTGGATCCCGGGACAGATCAACACTGAAGCTTTCTTT. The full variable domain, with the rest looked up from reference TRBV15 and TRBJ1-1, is DAMVIQNPRYQVTQFGKPVTLSCSQTLNHNVMYWYQQKSSQAPKLLFHYYDKDFNNEADTPDNFQSRRPNTSFCFLDIRSPGLGDTAMYLCATNPWIPGQINTEAFFGQGTRLTVV.